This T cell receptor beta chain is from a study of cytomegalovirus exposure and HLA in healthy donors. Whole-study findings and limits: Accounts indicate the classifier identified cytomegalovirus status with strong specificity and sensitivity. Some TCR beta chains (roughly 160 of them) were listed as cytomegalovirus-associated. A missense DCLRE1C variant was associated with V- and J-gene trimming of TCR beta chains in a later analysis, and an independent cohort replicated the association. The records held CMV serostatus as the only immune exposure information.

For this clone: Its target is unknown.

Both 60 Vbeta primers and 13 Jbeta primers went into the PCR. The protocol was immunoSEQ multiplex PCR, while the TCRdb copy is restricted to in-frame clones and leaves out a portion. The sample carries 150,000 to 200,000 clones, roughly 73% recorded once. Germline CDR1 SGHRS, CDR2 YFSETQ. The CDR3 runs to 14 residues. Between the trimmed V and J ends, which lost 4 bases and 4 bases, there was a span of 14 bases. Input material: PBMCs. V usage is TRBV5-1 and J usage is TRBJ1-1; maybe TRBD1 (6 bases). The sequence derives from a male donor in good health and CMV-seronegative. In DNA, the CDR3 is TGCGCCAGCAGCCGGGGGGCAGCGGGCACTGAAGCTTTCTTT. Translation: CASSRGAAGTEAFF.